What follows is one T cell receptor (beta chain) and its context. In this sample, this clone turned up a few times. Its antigen specificity is not known. Within one base of it there is no much larger clone, and no base qualities were kept. These data come from a study of blood T cell repertoires in COVID-19 (dated by TCRdb to 2019 to 2021). Regarding the study in general: Samples from collaborators originated in the United States, Italy and Spain and spanned both the acute and convalescent phases of COVID-19. The material from the prospective study consisted of cDNA or gDNA derived from T cells, B-cell-depleted T cells, or PBMCs. The repertoires were released in a freely available public database intended as a resource for research on the immune response to SARS-CoV-2. Deeply sampled blood TCRbeta repertoires from subjects exposed to, actively infected with, or recovered from COVID-19 were included in the dataset. Samples came from the ongoing ImmuneRACE study (first 160 participants) plus 1,254 subjects from 6 global collaborators. Where HLA class I and class II types were available, the types were taken from metadata supplied by the sample provider, not from assay-based typing. The sample metadata nearly always contained a de-identified subject ID, COVID-19 status, age in years and sex. General conclusions and limits of the study: Clinical and demographic metadata were provided uncurated, with the amount varying by source and participant.

TCRbeta CDR3 regions were amplified from genomic DNA using the immunoSEQ Assay, a bias-controlled multiplex PCR. Turning to the authors' computational methods: Within the assay, amplification of reference gene primers was used to estimate how many nucleated cells each sample contained. To quantify the absolute abundance of each unique TCRbeta CDR3 rearrangement, sequence reads were collapsed and filtered. Productive Simpson clonality was computed per sample as the square root of Simpson's diversity index over productive rearrangements. Held by TCRdb, this immuneACCESS table contains in-frame sequences only and omits some clones. Under half of the omission traces to an unresolved V gene where checked; the cause of the rest is unknown. V and J calls and clone size are as listed in that table; D and trimming were resolved from the DNA. The sample yields some 180,000 clones; more than 75% were counted once. Around 8.9% of the sample is held by the ten biggest clonotypes.

Germline trimming amounts to 4 bases on V and 6 bases on J, with 11 as the count of junction bases outside the gene matches. From the cysteine up to the phenylalanine, the CDR3 has a length of 16 residues. The kept DNA is CDR3 alone, 48 bases in frame from the first base. For CDR1 and CDR2, the germline V gene (reference sequence) lists GTSNPN and SVGIG. The collaborating institutions used their own protocols to collect whole blood in K2EDTA tubes. For TCRbeta analysis, collaborator samples were shipped as frozen whole blood, as isolated PBMCs, or as DNA extracted from either sample type. The rearranged segments are TRBV30 and TRBJ1-6, and 8 junction bases match TRBD1. The TCR sequence derives from a woman in her fifties or sixties with active or convalescent COVID-19. Sequenced input: peripheral blood. In nucleotide form, the sequence is TGTGCCTGGAAACCTTGGGGACAGGCTTCTAATTCACCCCTCCACTTT. This codes for CAWKPWGQASNSPLHF.